This T cell receptor beta chain was profiled in a study of OX40 agonist ivuxolimab in advanced cancers. In the study overall: Ivuxolimab, which targeted the costimulatory receptor OX40 (CD134), was an agonistic, fully human IgG2 monoclonal antibody. Partial responses occurred in three dose-escalation patients, of whom one had hepatocellular carcinoma and two had cutaneous melanoma. Prior anti-PD-1, anti-PD-L1 or anti-CTLA-4 therapy was permitted, and 30% to 50% of dose-escalation patients had received checkpoint inhibitors. The purpose of peripheral TCRbeta sequencing was to test whether ivuxolimab changed TCR sequence diversity and led to clonal T-cell expansion. The dose-escalation cohort was approximately 83% male with a mean age of around 62 years, ranging from roughly 20 to 80. Intravenous ivuxolimab was administered to patients every 2 weeks at six dose levels: 0.01, 0.1, 0.3, 1.5, 3 and 10 mg/kg. The paper covers the monotherapy dose-escalation part of the phase I ivuxolimab trial, which included N of about 50 patients. Among the approximately 50 dose-escalation patients, some 20 had hepatocellular carcinoma, 15 or so melanoma, 9 renal cell carcinoma and 9 head and neck cancer. General findings and caveats noted by the study authors: After ivuxolimab, CD8+ T cells had more expanded clones than CD4+ T cells on average. Partial responders in the 0.1-3.0 mg/kg groups had among the lowest normalized peripheral clonal expansion, especially among CD8+ T cells. The antigen specificity of the peripheral T cells that underwent clonal expansion was not determined. At doses of 0.1 to 3.0 mg/kg, clonal expansion of both CD4+ and CD8+ blood T cells was observed from baseline to week 6. Low levels of normalized T-cell clonal expansion were also shown by some nonresponding patients.

The junction shows trimming of 1 base on V and 6 bases on J, and the gene matches do not reach 8 bases of it. CDR3 length: 17 amino acids, cysteine to phenylalanine. Left in the record is the CDR3 DNA by itself, 51 bases read in frame from the first base. CDR1 and CDR2 are read off the germline V gene as SGHVS and FNYEAQ. On this clone itself: The target of this receptor is not known. No base quality values were provided; no much bigger clone lies one nucleotide off.

Genomic DNA was isolated from the sorted cells so that the TCRbeta CDR3 region could be sequenced. The immunoSEQ Assay was used for sequencing of TCRbeta CDR3 regions. Imported from immuneACCESS, the table was reduced by TCRdb to in-frame sequences with V and J called. These copies leave out some clones; in studies compared against another copy, an unresolved V gene accounts for under half, and the cause of the remainder is not known. This sample comprises just under 35,000 clones, 92% of them detected only once. 30% to 40% of the sample comes from the top ten. The trial excluded patients who had a history of autoimmune disease or were on systemic immunosuppression. In every dose cohort, peripheral blood was drawn for TCR sequencing at baseline, cycle 4 day 1, and cycle 7 day 1. The samples were taken from a phase I, first-in-human, multicenter, open-label dose-escalation trial of ivuxolimab. The trial enrolled adults with locally advanced or metastatic head and neck squamous cell, hepatocellular, melanoma or renal cell carcinoma. CD4+ and CD8+ T cells were sorted separately from peripheral blood before TCR sequencing.

The sequencing used CD4+ or CD8+ T cells sorted from blood, collected in a trial of the OX40 agonist ivuxolimab. This chain joins TRBV7-6 to TRBJ2-1, and 11 bases in between align with TRBD2. The clonotype comes from an adult with an advanced solid tumor such as melanoma, head and neck, liver or kidney cancer. This receptor carries the CDR3 CASSLGLAGIRSNEQFF. The DNA sequence reads TGTGCCAGCAGCTTAGGACTAGCGGGAATACGCTCCAATGAGCAGTTCTTC. The CDR3, completed at both ends by the reference TRBV7-6 and TRBJ2-1 genes, gives the full variable domain GAGVSQSPRYKVTKRGQDVALRCDPISGHVSLYWYRQALGQGPEFLTYFNYEAQQDKSGLPNDRFSAERPEGSISTLTIQRTEQRDSAMYRCASSLGLAGIRSNEQFFGPGTRLTVL.